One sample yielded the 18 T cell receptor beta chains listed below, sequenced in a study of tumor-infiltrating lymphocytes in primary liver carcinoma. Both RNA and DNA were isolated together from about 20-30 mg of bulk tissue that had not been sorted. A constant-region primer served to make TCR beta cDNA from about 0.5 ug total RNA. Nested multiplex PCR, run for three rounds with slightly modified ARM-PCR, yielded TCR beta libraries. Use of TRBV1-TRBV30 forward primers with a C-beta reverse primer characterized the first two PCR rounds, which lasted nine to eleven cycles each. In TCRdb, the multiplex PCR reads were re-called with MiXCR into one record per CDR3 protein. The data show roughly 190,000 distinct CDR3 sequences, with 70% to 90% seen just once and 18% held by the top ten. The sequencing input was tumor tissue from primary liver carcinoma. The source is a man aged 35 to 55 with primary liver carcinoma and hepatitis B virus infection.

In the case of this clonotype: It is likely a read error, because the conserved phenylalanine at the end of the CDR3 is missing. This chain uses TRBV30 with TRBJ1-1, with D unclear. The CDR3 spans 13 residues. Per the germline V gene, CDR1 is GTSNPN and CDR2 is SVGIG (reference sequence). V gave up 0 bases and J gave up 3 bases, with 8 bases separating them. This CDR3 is CAWSVGWDTEAFS. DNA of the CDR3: TGTGCCTGGAGTGTGGGTTGGGACACTGAAGCTTTCTCT.

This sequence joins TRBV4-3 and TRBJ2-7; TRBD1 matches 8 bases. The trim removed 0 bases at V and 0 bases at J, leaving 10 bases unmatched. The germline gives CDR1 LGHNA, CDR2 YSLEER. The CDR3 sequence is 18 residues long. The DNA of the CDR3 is TGCGCCAGCAGCCAAGATTGGACAGGGTTGAGGGGCTCCTACGAGCAGTACTTC. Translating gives CASSQDWTGLRGSYEQYF.

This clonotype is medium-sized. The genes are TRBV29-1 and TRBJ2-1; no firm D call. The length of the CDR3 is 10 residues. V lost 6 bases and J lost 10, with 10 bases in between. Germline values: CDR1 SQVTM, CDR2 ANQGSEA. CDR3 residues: CSVKVYEQFF. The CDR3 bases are TGCAGCGTGAAAGTATACGAGCAGTTCTTC.

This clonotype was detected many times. The chain's CDR3 is CASNDFGASSYEQYF. The CDR3 region has the DNA TGTGCCAGCAATGACTTTGGGGCTTCCTCCTACGAGCAGTACTTC. The chain employs TRBV28 and TRBJ2-7; D may be TRBD1 (5 bases). CDR1 and CDR2 from the germline V gene are MDHEN and SYDVKM. V was clipped by 7 bases and J by 0 bases, with 16 bases between them. This CDR3 comprises 15 residues.

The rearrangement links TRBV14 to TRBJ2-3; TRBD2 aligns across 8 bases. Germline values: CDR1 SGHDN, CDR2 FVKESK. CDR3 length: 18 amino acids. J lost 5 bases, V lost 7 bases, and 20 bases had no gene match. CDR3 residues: CASTPGTSGRVWRDTQYF. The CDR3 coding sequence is TGTGCCAGCACCCCAGGGACTAGTGGGAGGGTCTGGAGAGATACGCAGTATTTT.

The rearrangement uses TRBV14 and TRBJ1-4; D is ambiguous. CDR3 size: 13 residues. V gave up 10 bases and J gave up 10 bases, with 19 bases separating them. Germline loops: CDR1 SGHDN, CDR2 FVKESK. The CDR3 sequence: CATSYSFEGKLFF. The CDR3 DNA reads TGTGCCACCTCCTACTCCTTCGAAGGAAAACTGTTTTTT. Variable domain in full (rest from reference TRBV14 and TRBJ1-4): EAGVTQFPSHSVIEKGQTVTLRCDPISGHDNLYWYRRVMGKEIKFLLHFVKESKQDESGMPNNRFLAERTGGTYSTLKVQPAELEDSGVYFCATSYSFEGKLFFGSGTQLSVL.

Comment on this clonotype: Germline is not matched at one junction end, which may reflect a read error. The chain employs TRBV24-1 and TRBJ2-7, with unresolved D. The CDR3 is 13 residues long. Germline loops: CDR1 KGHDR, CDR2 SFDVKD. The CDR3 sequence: CVTSDVSSYEQYF. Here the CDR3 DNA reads TGTGTCACCAGTGATGTGAGTAGTTACGAACAGTACTTC.

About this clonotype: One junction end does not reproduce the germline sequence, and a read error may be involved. CDR3 protein: CTSSPTGTSGSGDTKYF. The CDR3 nucleotides are TGTACCAGCAGCCCGACCGGGACTAGTGGAAGTGGAGATACGAAGTATTTT. V is TRBV5-5 and J is TRBJ2-3; TRBD2 matches at 8 bases. Germline V lookup: CDR1 SGHKS, CDR2 YYEKEE (reference sequence). There are 17 residues in the CDR3.

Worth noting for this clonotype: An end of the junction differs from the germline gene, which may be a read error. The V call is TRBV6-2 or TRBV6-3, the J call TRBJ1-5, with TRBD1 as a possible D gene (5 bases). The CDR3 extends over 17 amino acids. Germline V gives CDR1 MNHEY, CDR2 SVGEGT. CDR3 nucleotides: TGTGTCAGCAGCCCACAGGCCGCGGGGACCATCAATCAGCCCCAGCATTTT. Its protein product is CVSSPQAAGTINQPQHF.

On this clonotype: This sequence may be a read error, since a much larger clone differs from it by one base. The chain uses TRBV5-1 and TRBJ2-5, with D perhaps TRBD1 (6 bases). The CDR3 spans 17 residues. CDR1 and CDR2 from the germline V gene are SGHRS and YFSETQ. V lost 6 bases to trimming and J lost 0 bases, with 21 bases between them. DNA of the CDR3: TGCGCCAGCAACCATAGACCAGGGGTCGGGTACCAAGAGACCCAGTACTTC. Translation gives CASNHRPGVGYQETQYF.

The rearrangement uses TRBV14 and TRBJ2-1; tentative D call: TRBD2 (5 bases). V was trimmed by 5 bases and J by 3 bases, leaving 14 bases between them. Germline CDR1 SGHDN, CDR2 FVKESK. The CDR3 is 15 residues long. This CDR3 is CASSAVGGGYNEQFF. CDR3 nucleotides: TGTGCCAGCAGCGCGGTTGGAGGAGGCTACAATGAGCAGTTCTTC.

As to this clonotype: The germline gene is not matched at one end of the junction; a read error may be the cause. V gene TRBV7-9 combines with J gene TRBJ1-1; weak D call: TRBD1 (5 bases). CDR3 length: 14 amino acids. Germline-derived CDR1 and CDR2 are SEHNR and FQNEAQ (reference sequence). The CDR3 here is CTSTLDNMNTEAFF. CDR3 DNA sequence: TGTACCAGCACCCTGGACAACATGAACACTGAAGCTTTCTTT.

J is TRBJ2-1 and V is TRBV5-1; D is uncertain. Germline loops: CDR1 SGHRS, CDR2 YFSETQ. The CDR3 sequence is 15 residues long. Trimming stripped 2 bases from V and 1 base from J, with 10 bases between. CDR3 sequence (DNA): TGCGCCAGCAGCTTAGTAGACTCGTCCTACAATGAGCAGTTCTTC. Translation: CASSLVDSSYNEQFF. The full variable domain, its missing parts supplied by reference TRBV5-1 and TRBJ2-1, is KAGVTQTPRYLIKTRGQQVTLSCSPISGHRSVSWYQQTPGQGLQFLFEYFSETQRNKGNFPGRFSGRQFSNSRSEMNVSTLELGDSALYLCASSLVDSSYNEQFFGPGTRLTVL.

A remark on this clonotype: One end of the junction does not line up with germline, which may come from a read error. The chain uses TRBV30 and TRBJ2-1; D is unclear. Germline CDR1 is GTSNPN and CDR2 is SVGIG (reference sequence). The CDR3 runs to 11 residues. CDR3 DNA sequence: TGTGCATGGAGTCTCATCAATGAGCAGTTCTTC. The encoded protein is CAWSLINEQFF.

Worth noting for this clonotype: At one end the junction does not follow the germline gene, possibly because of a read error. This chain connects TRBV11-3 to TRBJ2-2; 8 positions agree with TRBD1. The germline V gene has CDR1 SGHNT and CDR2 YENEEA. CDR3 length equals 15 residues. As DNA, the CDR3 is TGTGCCTGCAGCACCCGGACAGGGAACACAGGGGACCTGTTTTTT. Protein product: CACSTRTGNTGDLFF.

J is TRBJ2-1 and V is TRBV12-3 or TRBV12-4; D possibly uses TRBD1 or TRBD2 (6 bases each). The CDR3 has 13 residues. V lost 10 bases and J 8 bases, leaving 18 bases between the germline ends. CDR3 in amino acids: CANSQGRRDEQFF. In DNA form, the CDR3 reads TGTGCCAACAGCCAGGGGAGGAGGGATGAGCAGTTCTTC.

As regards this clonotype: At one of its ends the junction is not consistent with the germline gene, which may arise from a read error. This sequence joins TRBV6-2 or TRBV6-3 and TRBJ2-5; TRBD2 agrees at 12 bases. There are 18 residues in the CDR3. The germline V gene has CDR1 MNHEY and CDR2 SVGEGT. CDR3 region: CASSPTRLTSGRRETQCF. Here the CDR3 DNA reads TGTGCGAGCAGCCCTACCCGTCTGACTAGCGGGAGAAGGGAGACCCAGTGCTTC.

CDR3 residues: CASSLVQLLPGPNTEAFF. CDR3 DNA sequence: TGTGCCAGCAGCTTGGTCCAACTCCTTCCGGGACCGAACACTGAAGCTTTCTTT. J is TRBJ1-1 and V is TRBV7-9; D might be TRBD1 (5 bases). Germline loops: CDR1 SEHNR, CDR2 FQNEAQ (reference sequence). The CDR3 is made up of 18 amino acids. Trimming left V 3 bases short and J 1 base short, with 21 bases between.